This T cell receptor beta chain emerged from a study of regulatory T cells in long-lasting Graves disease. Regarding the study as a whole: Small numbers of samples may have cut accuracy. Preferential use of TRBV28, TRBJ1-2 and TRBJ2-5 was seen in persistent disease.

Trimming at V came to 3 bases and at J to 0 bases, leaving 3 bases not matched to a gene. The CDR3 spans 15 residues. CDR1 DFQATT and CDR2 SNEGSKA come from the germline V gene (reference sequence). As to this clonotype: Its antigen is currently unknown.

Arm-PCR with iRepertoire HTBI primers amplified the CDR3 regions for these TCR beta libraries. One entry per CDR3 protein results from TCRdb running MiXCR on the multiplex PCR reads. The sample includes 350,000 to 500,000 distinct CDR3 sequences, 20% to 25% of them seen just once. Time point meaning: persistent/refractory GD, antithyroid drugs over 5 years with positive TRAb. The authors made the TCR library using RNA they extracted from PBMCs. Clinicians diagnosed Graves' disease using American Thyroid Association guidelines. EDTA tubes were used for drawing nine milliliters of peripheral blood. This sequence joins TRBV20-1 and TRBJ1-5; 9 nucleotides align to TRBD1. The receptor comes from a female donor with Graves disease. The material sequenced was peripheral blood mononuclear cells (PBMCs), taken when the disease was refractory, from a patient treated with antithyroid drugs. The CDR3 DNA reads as TGCAGTGCTAGTGGGACAGGGTATAGCAATCAGCCCCAGCATTTT. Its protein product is CSASGTGYSNQPQHF.